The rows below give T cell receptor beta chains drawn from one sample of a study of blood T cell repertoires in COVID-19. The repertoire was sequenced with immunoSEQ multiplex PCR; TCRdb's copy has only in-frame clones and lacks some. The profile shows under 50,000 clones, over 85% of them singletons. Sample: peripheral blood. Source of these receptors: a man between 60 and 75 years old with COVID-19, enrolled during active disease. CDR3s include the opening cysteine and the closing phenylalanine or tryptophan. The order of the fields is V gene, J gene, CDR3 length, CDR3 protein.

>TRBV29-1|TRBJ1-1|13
CSVVKGMNTEAFF
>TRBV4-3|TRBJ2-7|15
CASSQDIGGFGEQYF
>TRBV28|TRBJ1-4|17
CASSTPGGGGTNEKLFF
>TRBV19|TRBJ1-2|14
CASSPGAGVYGYTF
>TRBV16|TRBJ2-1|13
CASSPLQYNEQFF
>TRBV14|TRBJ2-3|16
CASSPRGGGQRDTQYF
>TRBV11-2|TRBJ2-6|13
CASSQGQRNVLTF
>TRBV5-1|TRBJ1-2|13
CASSLDRGYGYTF
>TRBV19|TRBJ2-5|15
CASSTPTGGRETQYF
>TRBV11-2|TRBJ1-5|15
CASSRDRGGNQPQHF
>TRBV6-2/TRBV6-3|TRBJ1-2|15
CASSYGKSTNYGYTF
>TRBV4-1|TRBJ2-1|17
CASSPDPGPSGGYEQFF
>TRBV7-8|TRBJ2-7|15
CASSPLAGGSNEQYF
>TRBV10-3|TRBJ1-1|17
CAISEWGRGLMNTEAFF
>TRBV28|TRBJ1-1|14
CASFYSGTGPKAFF